This T cell receptor (beta chain) was identified during a study of Ad26.COV2.S vaccination and SARS-CoV-2 variants. Sequenced by immunoSEQ multiplex PCR; TCRdb stores in-frame clones only, minus some. The sample has approximately 480,000 clones; approximately 88% are singletons. Treatment indicated: approximately 18 received Ad26.COV2.S at low or high dose, single or two shots; 5 received placebo; per-sample allocation not given. On day 63 after the first injection, vaccine and placebo recipients gave samples. The length of the CDR3 is 15 residues. CDR1 is MNHNS and CDR2 is SASEGT in the germline V gene. The V segment lost 2 bases and the J segment 4 bases; nucleotides outside the gene matches: 2.

This TCR came from a person aged 18-60 years who received the Ad26.COV2.S COVID-19 vaccine or a placebo. This chain connects TRBV6-1 to TRBJ1-6; 7 bases line up with TRBD1. Here the sequenced sample was peripheral blood, taken in a trial of Ad26.COV2.S vaccine versus placebo. For the CDR3, the DNA is TGTGCCAGCAGTGAATGGACAGGATATAATTCACCCCTCCACTTT. Encoded protein: CASSEWTGYNSPLHF.